Shown below are 29 T cell receptor beta chains from a single sample sequenced in a study of blood T cell repertoires in COVID-19. TCRdb keeps only in-frame clones here, not all; method: immunoSEQ multiplex PCR. The sample consists of 200,000 to 300,000 clones, 85% of them appearing once. The sequenced sample was peripheral blood. The receptors were sampled from an older woman with active or convalescent COVID-19.

J is TRBJ2-7 and V is TRBV27; 10 bases align to TRBD2. The V segment lost 8 bases and the J segment 5 bases; nucleotides outside the gene matches: 18. Germline V gene lookup returns CDR1 MNHEY and CDR2 SMNVEV (reference sequence). The CDR3 contains 17 residues. The CDR3 is CASGTSGVLLAPNEQYF. The CDR3 DNA reads as TGTGCCAGCGGTACTAGCGGGGTTCTCCTGGCCCCCAACGAGCAGTACTTC.

This sequence joins TRBV21-1 and TRBJ2-7; the tabulated D call, TRBD2, remains unverified against the DNA. TRBV21-1 is a pseudogene. This CDR3 region has 15 residues. The CDR3, as DNA: TGTGCCAGCAGCGGCGGGGGAGACTCGCGACCCGAGCAGTACTTC. Its translation is CASSGGGDSRPEQYF.

The CDR3 loop is CASSPILAGGGGELFF. As DNA, the CDR3 is TGTGCCAGCAGCCCAATACTAGCGGGAGGGGGCGGGGAGCTGTTTTTT. The rearrangement links TRBV7-2 to TRBJ2-2; 13 bases line up with TRBD2. This CDR3 region has 16 residues. V lost 5 bases, J lost 7 bases, and 7 bases stayed unmatched. Germline V gene lookup returns CDR1 SGHTA and CDR2 FQGNSA.

The chain joins TRBV21-1 to TRBJ2-7; the D call of TRBD1 is as the table states it, not checked on the DNA. TRBV21-1 is a known pseudogene. The CDR3 contains 14 residues. The CDR3 nucleotides read TGTGCCAGCAGCAAAGAAGGCAGGGTTGTTTTTCAGTACGTC. As protein: CASSKEGRVVFQYV.

V gene TRBV13 combines with J gene TRBJ2-1; 8 bases map to TRBD2. J was trimmed by 8 bases and V by 1 base; bases with no gene match: 7. The V gene's germline CDR1 is PRHDT and CDR2 FYEKMQ (reference sequence). This CDR3 has 15 residues. In DNA, the CDR3 is TGTGCCAGCAGCTTAGATACGGGCGGGGGGCATGAGCAGTTCTTC. It specifies CASSLDTGGGHEQFF. The full variable domain, its missing parts supplied by reference TRBV13 and TRBJ2-1, is AAGVIQSPRHLIKEKRETATLKCYPIPRHDTVYWYQQGPGQDPQFLISFYEKMQSDKGSIPDRFSAQQFSDYHSELNMSSLELGDSALYFCASSLDTGGGHEQFFGPGTRLTVL.

This clone was observed a single time. The chain has TRBV11-3 and TRBJ2-1, with D perhaps TRBD2 (5 bases). The CDR3 spans 13 residues. Trimming removed 6 bases from V and 9 bases from J, with 15 bases in between. From germline, CDR1 is SGHNT and CDR2 YENEEA. CDR3 residues: CASRPGVASEQFF. CDR3 DNA: TGTGCCAGCAGACCCGGGGTAGCGTCTGAGCAGTTCTTC. Complete variable domain (other parts from reference TRBV11-3 and TRBJ2-1): EAGVVQSPRYKIIEKKQPVAFWCNPISGHNTLYWYLQNLGQGPELLIRYENEEAVDDSQLPKDRFSAERLKGVDSTLKIQPAELGDSAVYLCASRPGVASEQFFGPGTRLTVL.

The V gene is TRBV5-6, the J gene TRBJ2-1, with D possibly being TRBD2 (5 bases). This CDR3 has 16 residues. Germline CDR1 and CDR2: SGHDT and YYEEEE. The V gene lost 4 bases and the J gene lost 1 base, with 15 bases spanning the gap. CDR3 in DNA: TGTGCCAGCAGCCCCCAGGTTAGCGTTTCCTACAATGAGCAGTTCTTC. Encoded protein: CASSPQVSVSYNEQFF.

The chain carries TRBV5-1 and TRBJ2-5, with TRBD1 as a possible D gene (6 bases). With 4 bases removed from V and 1 base from J, the gap between germline ends came to 14 bases. CDR1 is SGHRS, CDR2 YFSETQ, per germline. The CDR3 runs to 15 residues. CDR3 nucleotide sequence: TGCGCCAGCAGCCCTCACATGGACAGCCAAGAGACCCAGTACTTC. Amino acid sequence: CASSPHMDSQETQYF.

The chain combines TRBV2 with TRBJ2-7; no clear D. CDR1 is SNHLY and CDR2 is FYNNEI in the germline V gene. This CDR3 is built from 13 residues. The V end lost 1 base, the J end lost 0 bases, and 4 bases lay between the germline ends. CDR3 residues: CASSEDSSYEQYV. The CDR3 DNA sequence: TGTGCCAGCAGTGAAGATAGCTCCTACGAGCAGTACGTC.

The rearrangement uses TRBV7-9 and TRBJ1-3, with D tentatively TRBD1 (5 bases). This CDR3 has 17 amino acids. Deletions cut 5 bases from V and 1 base from J, with 18 bases between. Per germline, CDR1 SEHNR and CDR2 FQNEAQ (reference sequence). This CDR3 is CASSNRQTRDSGNTIYF. The CDR3 region has the DNA TGTGCCAGCAGCAATCGACAGACGAGAGATTCTGGAAACACCATATATTTT.

This chain links TRBV30 with TRBJ2-7; 10 bases are shared with TRBD2. The CDR3 runs to 15 residues. The V gene end was trimmed by 4 bases and the J gene end by 3 bases; junction bases not matched to a gene: 9. Germline CDR1 and CDR2: GTSNPN and SVGIG (reference sequence). Written as DNA, the CDR3 is TGTGCCTGGAAGGAGCTAGCGGGAGTTTACTACGAGCAGTACTTC. Protein product: CAWKELAGVYYEQYF.

This chain joins TRBV6-6 and TRBJ1-1, with TRBD1 matching 7 bases. V shed 5 bases, J shed 2 bases, and the junction held 8 bases outside the gene matches. The CDR3 has 15 residues. Germline CDR1 reads MNHNY; CDR2 reads SVGAGI (reference sequence). As DNA, the CDR3 is TGTGCCAGCAGTCGCCCAGGACAGGACAACACTGAAGCTTTCTTT. This translates into CASSRPGQDNTEAFF.

The chain combines TRBV6-6 with TRBJ2-1; 7 bases agree with TRBD1. The germline V gene encodes CDR1 MNHNY and CDR2 SVGAGI (reference sequence). This CDR3 is built from 16 residues. J gave up 6 bases and V 5 bases, and 13 bases lay outside the gene matches. CDR3 region: CASSTYDREGGNEQFF. The DNA of the CDR3 is TGTGCCAGCAGTACATACGACAGGGAAGGTGGCAATGAGCAGTTCTTC.

This chain connects TRBV25-1 to TRBJ2-7; D is perhaps TRBD2 (6 bases). V lost 6 bases and J lost 0, with 12 bases in between. Germline loops: CDR1 MGHDK, CDR2 SYGVNS. This CDR3 is 14 amino acids long. The CDR3 protein is CASSGTSSSYEQYF. The CDR3 nucleotides read TGTGCCAGCAGCGGGACTTCCAGCTCCTACGAGCAGTACTTC.

The chain uses TRBV5-1 and TRBJ1-3; TRBD1 is a possible D gene (5 bases). V shed 0 bases and J shed 2 bases, with 9 bases lying between them. Per germline, CDR1 SGHRS and CDR2 YFSETQ. The CDR3 is 15 amino acids. Here the CDR3 reads CASSLGRTTGNTIYF. For the CDR3, the DNA is TGCGCCAGCAGCTTGGGGCGGACAACTGGAAACACCATATATTTT.

This clone has a handful of counts. The V call is TRBV2, the J call TRBJ1-5, with 7 bases that match TRBD1. The J segment lost 2 bases and the V segment lost 1 base, leaving 5 bases of the junction unmatched. The CDR3 covers 16 residues. Germline CDR1 reads SNHLY; CDR2 reads FYNNEI. In DNA form, the CDR3 reads TGTGCCAGCAGTGAAGGGGGGACAGTTCGCAATCAGCCCCAGCATTTT. This translates into CASSEGGTVRNQPQHF.

V is TRBV24-1 and J is TRBJ2-1; tentative D call: TRBD1 (6 bases). Trimming left V 4 bases short and J 7 bases short, with 13 bases between. The germline V gene encodes CDR1 KGHDR and CDR2 SFDVKD. This CDR3 spans 14 amino acids. The CDR3 is CATSDFIQGNEQFF. As DNA, the CDR3 is TGTGCCACCAGTGACTTTATACAGGGTAATGAGCAGTTCTTC.

The chain couples TRBV27 to TRBJ2-5; D is unclear. Trimming removed 2 bases from V and 1 base from J, with 11 bases in between. CDR3 size: 15 residues. The germline V gene has CDR1 MNHEY and CDR2 SMNVEV (reference sequence). This CDR3 reads CASSLVAPGQETQYF. The CDR3, as DNA: TGTGCCAGCAGTTTAGTGGCCCCAGGCCAAGAGACCCAGTACTTC.

This sequence joins TRBV18 and TRBJ1-3, with TRBD1 as a possible D gene (6 bases). This CDR3 contains 15 residues. Per germline, CDR1 KGHSH and CDR2 LQKENI. V was shortened by 6 bases and J by 8 bases, with 20 bases between the two germline ends. DNA of the CDR3: TGTGCCAGCTCGCTCTTCGGGATTTCAGGGGACACCATATATTTT. Encoded protein: CASSLFGISGDTIYF.

The gene calls are TRBV29-1 and TRBJ1-1, with D maybe TRBD1 (6 bases). The CDR3 loop spans 10 amino acids. V was clipped by 6 bases and J by 4 bases, with 6 bases between them. CDR1 SQVTM and CDR2 ANQGSEA come from the germline V gene. CDR3 in amino acids: CSVGATEAFF. Here the CDR3 DNA reads TGCAGCGTGGGGGCCACTGAAGCTTTCTTT.

V gene TRBV12-3 or TRBV12-4 combines with J gene TRBJ1-1; D unclear. The V gene lost 1 base and the J gene lost 11 bases, with 14 bases spanning the gap. This CDR3 is 13 amino acids long. CDR3 in DNA: TGTGCCAGCAGTTTAGTGGCTTTAATGAACGCTTTCTTT. Protein: CASSLVALMNAFF.

The chain joins TRBV29-1 to TRBJ2-3, with no clear D. The CDR3 runs 13 residues. Germline CDR1 reads SQVTM; CDR2 reads ANQGSEA. Trimming removed 3 bases at V and 2 bases at J, with 9 bases between. The CDR3 spells CSVELTATDTQYF. CDR3 nucleotide sequence: TGCAGCGTTGAGCTGACTGCCACAGATACGCAGTATTTT.

The gene calls are TRBV3-1 (or the pseudogene TRBV3-2) and TRBJ2-5; TRBD2 agrees at 9 bases. Trimming at V came to 1 base and at J to 5 bases, leaving 8 bases not matched to a gene. The CDR3 has 16 residues. The V gene's germline CDR1 is LGHDT and CDR2 YNNKEL (reference sequence). CDR3 DNA sequence: TGTGCCAGCAGCCAAGTGCAAGCGGGAGGTTTTGAGACCCAGTACTTC. Translation gives CASSQVQAGGFETQYF.

The sample holds one count of this clone. The genes are TRBV11-3 and TRBJ2-3; 12 bases are shared with TRBD2. The CDR3 totals 19 residues. Germline CDR1 is SGHNT and CDR2 is YENEEA. V trimming: 7 bases; J trimming: 0 bases; junction bases outside the gene matches: 14. The CDR3: CASTNQTSGGRLSTDTQYF. In nucleotides, the CDR3 is TGTGCCAGCACCAATCAAACTAGCGGGGGGCGCCTTAGCACAGATACGCAGTATTTT.

The J gene is TRBJ1-2, the V gene TRBV11-3; D gene unclear. Germline-derived CDR1 and CDR2 are SGHNT and YENEEA. V shed 1 base and J shed 4 bases, with 7 bases lying between them. CDR3 length: 13 residues. Written as DNA, the CDR3 is TGTGCCAGCAGCTTAGGGGCAGTCTATGGCTACACCTTC. Translated: CASSLGAVYGYTF.

The chain is built from TRBV7-2 and TRBJ2-4; the match to TRBD2 covers 7 bases. Germline-derived CDR1 and CDR2 are SGHTA and FQGNSA. The CDR3 contains 15 residues. V shed 5 bases, J shed 1 base, and the junction held 5 bases outside the gene matches. Here the CDR3 reads CASSPRERAKNIQYF. In nucleotides, the CDR3 is TGTGCCAGCAGCCCGCGGGAGCGGGCCAAAAACATTCAGTACTTC.

This clone appeared once. V is TRBV3-1 (or the pseudogene TRBV3-2) and J is TRBJ2-7, with 9 bases lining up with TRBD2. The CDR3 is made up of 16 amino acids. From germline, CDR1 is LGHDT and CDR2 YNNKEL (reference sequence). J was trimmed by 7 bases and V by 5 bases; bases with no gene match: 15. CDR3 loop: CASSLMGVAGEKEQYF. The CDR3 DNA reads as TGTGCCAGCAGCTTAATGGGGGTAGCGGGAGAAAAAGAGCAGTACTTC.

The rearrangement links TRBV19 to TRBJ2-3, with 7 bases matching TRBD1. Germline V gene sequence: CDR1 LNHDA, CDR2 SQIVND (reference sequence). The length of the CDR3 is 15 residues. After removal of 7 bases from V and 5 bases from J, the junction contained 12 bases not matched to a gene. The CDR3, as DNA: TGTGCCAGTAACCCGAGAGAGGGGGCGCGAGATACGCAGTATTTT. Protein sequence: CASNPREGARDTQYF. Full variable domain (missing parts from reference TRBV19 and TRBJ2-3): DGGITQSPKYLFRKEGQNVTLSCEQNLNHDAMYWYRQDPGQGLRLIYYSQIVNDFQKGDIAEGYSVSREKKESFPLTVTSAQKNPTAFYLCASNPREGARDTQYFGPGTRLTVL.

The CDR3 reads CASSWTLRTPRDTQYF. Here the CDR3 DNA reads TGTGCCAGCAGCTGGACGCTCAGGACACCTCGGGATACGCAGTATTTT. The chain links TRBV11-3 to TRBJ2-3; maybe TRBD1 (5 bases). The CDR3 covers 16 residues. CDR1 and CDR2 (germline): SGHNT, YENEEA. V dropped 4 bases and J dropped 6 bases, with 20 bases sitting between them.